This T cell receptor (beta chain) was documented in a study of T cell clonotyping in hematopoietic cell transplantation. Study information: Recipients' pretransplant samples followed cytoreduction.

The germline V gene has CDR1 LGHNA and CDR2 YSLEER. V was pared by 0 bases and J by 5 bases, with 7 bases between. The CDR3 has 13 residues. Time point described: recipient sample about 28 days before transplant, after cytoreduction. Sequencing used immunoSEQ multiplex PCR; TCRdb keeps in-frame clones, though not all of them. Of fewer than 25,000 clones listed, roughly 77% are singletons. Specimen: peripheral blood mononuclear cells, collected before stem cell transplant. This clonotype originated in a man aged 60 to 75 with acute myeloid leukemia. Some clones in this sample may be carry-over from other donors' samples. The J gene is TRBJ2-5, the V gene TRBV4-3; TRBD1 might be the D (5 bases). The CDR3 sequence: CASSQDRGETQYF. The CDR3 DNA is TGCGCCAGCAGCCAAGATAGGGGTGAGACCCAGTACTTC.